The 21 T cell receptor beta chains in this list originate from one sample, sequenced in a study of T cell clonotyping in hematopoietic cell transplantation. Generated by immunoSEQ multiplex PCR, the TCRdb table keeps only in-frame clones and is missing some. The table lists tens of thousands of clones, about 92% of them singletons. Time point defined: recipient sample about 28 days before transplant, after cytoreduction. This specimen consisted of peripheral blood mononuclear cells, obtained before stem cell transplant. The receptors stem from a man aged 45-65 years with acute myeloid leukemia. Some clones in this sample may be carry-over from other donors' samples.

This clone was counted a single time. CDR3 coding DNA: TGTGCCAGCAGTCGCCAAGAGACCCAGTACTTC. This sequence encodes CASSRQETQYF. The chain employs TRBV6-5 and TRBJ2-5; no clear D gene. From germline, CDR1 is MNHEY and CDR2 SVGAGI. This CDR3 has 11 residues. V dropped 5 bases and J dropped 1 base, with 2 bases sitting between them.

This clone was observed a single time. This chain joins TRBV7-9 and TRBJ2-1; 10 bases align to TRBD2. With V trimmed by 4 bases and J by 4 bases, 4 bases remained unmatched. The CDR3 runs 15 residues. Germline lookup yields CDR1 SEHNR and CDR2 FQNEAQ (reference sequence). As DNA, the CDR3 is TGTGCCAGCAGCTCTAGCGGGGGACTGTACAATGAGCAGTTCTTC. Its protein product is CASSSSGGLYNEQFF.

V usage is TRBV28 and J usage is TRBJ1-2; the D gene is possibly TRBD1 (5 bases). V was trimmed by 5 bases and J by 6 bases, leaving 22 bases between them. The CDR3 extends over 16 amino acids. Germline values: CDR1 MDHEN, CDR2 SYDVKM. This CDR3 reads CASSTTSWGRGHGYTF. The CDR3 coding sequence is TGTGCCAGCAGTACGACTAGTTGGGGGAGGGGACATGGCTACACCTTC.

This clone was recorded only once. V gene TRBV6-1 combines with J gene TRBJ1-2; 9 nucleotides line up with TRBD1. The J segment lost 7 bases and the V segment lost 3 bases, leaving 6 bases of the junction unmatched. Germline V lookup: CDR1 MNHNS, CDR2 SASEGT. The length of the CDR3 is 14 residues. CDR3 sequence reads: CASSDGQGLGGYTF. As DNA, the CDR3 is TGTGCCAGCAGTGATGGACAGGGGCTAGGTGGCTACACCTTC.

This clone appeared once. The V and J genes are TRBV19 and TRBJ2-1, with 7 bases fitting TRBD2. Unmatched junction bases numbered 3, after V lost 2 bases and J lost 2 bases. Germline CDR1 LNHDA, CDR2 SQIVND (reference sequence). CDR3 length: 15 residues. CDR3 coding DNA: TGTGCCAGTAGTATATCGCTAGCGGCCTACAATGAGCAGTTCTTC. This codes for CASSISLAAYNEQFF.

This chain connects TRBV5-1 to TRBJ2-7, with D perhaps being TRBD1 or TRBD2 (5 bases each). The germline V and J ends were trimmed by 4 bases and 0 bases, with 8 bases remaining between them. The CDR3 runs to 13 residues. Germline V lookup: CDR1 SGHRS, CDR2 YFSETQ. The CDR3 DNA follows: TGCGCCAGCAGCGGGGACCACTCCTACGAGCAGTACTTC. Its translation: CASSGDHSYEQYF. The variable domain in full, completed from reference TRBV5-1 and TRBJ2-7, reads KAGVTQTPRYLIKTRGQQVTLSCSPISGHRSVSWYQQTPGQGLQFLFEYFSETQRNKGNFPGRFSGRQFSNSRSEMNVSTLELGDSALYLCASSGDHSYEQYFGPGTRLTVT.

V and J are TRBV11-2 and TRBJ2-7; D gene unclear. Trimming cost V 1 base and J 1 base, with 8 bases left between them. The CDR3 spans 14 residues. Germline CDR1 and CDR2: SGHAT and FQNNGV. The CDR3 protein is CASSLVALSYEQYF. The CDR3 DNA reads TGTGCCAGCAGCTTAGTAGCCCTTTCCTACGAGCAGTACTTC.

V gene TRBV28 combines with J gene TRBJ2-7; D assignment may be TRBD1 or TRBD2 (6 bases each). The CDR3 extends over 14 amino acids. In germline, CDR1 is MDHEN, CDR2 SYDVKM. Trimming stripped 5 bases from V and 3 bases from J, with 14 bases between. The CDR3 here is CASSHLQGGYEQYF. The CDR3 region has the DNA TGTGCCAGCAGTCACCTACAGGGAGGCTACGAGCAGTACTTC.

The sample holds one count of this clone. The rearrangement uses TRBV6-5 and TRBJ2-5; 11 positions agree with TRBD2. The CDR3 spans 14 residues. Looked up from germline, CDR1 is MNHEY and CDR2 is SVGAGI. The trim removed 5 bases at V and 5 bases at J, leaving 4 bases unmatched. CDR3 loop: CASSKRTSGETQYF. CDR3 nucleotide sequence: TGTGCCAGCAGTAAGCGGACTAGCGGGGAGACCCAGTACTTC.

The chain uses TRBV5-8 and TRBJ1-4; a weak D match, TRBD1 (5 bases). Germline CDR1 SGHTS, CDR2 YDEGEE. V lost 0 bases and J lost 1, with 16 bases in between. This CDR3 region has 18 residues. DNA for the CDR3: TGTGCCAGCAGCTTGGACCGGGGCGGTTGGAAAACTAATGAAAAACTGTTTTTT. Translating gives CASSLDRGGWKTNEKLFF. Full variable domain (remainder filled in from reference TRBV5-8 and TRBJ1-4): EAGVTQSPTHLIKTRGQQATLRCSPISGHTSVYWYQQALGLGLQFLLWYDEGEERNRGNFPPRFSGRQFPNYSSELNVNALELEDSALYLCASSLDRGGWKTNEKLFFGSGTQLSVL.

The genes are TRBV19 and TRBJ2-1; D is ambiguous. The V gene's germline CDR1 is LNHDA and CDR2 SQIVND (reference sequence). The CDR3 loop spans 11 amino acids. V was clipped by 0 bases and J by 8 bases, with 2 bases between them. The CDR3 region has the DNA TGTGCCAGTAGTATAGAGGATGAGCAGTTCTTC. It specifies CASSIEDEQFF.

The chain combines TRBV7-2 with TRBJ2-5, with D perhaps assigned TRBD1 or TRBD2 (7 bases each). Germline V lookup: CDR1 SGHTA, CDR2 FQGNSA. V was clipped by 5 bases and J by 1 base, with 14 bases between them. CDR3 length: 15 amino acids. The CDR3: CASSPQGGSQETQYF. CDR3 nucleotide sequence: TGTGCCAGCAGCCCGCAGGGGGGGAGCCAAGAGACCCAGTACTTC.

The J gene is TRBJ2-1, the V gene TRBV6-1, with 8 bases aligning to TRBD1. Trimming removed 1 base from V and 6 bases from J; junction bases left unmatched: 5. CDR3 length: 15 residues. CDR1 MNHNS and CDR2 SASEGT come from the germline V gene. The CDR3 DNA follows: TGTGCCAGCAGTGAAGGGACAGGGTATCCCAATGAGCAGTTCTTC. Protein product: CASSEGTGYPNEQFF.

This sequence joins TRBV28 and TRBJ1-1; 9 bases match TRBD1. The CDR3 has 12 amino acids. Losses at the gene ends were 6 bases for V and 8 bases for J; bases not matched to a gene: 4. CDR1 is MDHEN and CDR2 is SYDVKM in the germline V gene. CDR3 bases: TGTGCCAGCAGCCTAGGGACAGGGGAAGCTTTCTTT. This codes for CASSLGTGEAFF.

The CDR3: CASSPFSGGQPQHF. CDR3 bases: TGTGCCAGCAGCCCCTTCTCAGGGGGACAGCCCCAGCATTTT. The V call is TRBV27, the J call TRBJ1-5; 7 bases align to TRBD1. The CDR3 contains 14 residues. From germline, CDR1 is MNHEY and CDR2 SMNVEV (reference sequence). After removal of 6 bases from V and 7 bases from J, the junction contained 9 bases not matched to a gene.

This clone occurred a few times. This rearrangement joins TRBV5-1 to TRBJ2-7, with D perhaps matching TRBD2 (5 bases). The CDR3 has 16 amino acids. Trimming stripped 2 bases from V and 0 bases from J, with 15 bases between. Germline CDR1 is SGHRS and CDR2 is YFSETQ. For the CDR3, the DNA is TGCGCCAGCAGCTTAGTTAGCGCTGACTCCTCCTACGAGCAGTACTTC. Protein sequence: CASSLVSADSSYEQYF.

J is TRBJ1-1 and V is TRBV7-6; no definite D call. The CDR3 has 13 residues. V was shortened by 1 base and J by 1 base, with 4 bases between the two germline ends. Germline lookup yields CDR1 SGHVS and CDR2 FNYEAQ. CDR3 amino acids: CASSLEQNTEAFF. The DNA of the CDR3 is TGTGCCAGCAGCTTAGAACAGAACACTGAAGCTTTCTTT.

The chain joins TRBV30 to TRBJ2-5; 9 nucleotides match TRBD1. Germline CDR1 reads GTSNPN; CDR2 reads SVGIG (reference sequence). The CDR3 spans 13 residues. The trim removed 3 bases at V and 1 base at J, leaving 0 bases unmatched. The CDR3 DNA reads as TGTGCCTGGAGGGACAGGGGCCAAGAGACCCAGTACTTC. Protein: CAWRDRGQETQYF.

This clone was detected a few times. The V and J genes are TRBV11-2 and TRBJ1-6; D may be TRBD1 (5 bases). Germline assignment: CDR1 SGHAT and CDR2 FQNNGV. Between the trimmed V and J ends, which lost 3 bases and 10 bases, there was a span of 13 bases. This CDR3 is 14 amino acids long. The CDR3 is CASSFGGSGSPLHF. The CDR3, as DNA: TGTGCCAGCAGCTTTGGGGGATCAGGATCACCCCTCCACTTT.

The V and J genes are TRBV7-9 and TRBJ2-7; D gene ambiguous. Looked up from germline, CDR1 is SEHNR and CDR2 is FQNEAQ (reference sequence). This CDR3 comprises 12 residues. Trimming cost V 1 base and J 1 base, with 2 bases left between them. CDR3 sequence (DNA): TGTGCCAGCAGCTTAGTGTCCTACGAGCAGTACTTC. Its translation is CASSLVSYEQYF.

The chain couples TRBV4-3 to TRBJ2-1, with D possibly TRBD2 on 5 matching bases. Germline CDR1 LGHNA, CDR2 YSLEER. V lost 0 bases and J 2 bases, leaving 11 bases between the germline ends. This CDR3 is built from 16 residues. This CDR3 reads CASSQERAAAYNEQFF. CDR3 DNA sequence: TGCGCCAGCAGCCAAGAGCGAGCGGCCGCCTACAATGAGCAGTTCTTC.